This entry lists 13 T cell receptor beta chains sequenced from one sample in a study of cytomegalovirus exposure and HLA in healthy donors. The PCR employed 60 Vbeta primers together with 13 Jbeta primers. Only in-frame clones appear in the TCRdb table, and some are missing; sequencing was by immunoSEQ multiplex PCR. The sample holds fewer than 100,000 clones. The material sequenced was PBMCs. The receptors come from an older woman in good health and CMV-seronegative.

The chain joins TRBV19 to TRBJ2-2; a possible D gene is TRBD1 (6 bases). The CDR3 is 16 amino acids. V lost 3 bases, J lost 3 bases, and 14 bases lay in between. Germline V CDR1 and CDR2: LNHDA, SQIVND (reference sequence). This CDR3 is CASSISGVADTGELFF. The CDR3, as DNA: TGTGCCAGTAGTATCTCAGGGGTTGCGGACACCGGGGAGCTGTTTTTT.

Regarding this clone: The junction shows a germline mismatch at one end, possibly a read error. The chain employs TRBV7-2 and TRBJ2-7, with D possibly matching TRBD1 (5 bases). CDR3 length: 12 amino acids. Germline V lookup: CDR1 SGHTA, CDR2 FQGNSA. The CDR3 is CASSSTAYEQYF. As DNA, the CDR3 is TGTGCCAGCAGCTCGACAGCCTATGAGCAGTACTTC.

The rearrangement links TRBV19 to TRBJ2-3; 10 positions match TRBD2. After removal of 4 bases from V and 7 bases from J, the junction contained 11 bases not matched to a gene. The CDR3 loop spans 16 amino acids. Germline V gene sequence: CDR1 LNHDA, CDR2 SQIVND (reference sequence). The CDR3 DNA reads TGTGCCAGTAGTAGACCCGGGACTAGCGACTTGCATACGCAGTATTTT. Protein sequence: CASSRPGTSDLHTQYF.

The DNA of the CDR3 is TGTGCCAGCAGCGTAGACTCGAGCACAGATACGCAGTATTTT. It yields the protein CASSVDSSTDTQYF. The gene calls are TRBV9 and TRBJ2-3; D unresolved. Germline lookup yields CDR1 SGDLS and CDR2 YYNGEE. The CDR3 contains 14 residues. V was cut by 0 bases and J by 0 bases, with 5 bases left in between.

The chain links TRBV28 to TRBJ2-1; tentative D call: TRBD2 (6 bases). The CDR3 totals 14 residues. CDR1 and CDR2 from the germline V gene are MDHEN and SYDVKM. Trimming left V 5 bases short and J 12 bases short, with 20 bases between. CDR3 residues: CASSRQDYIYGQFF. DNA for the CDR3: TGTGCCAGCAGTCGGCAGGACTATATTTATGGGCAGTTCTTC.

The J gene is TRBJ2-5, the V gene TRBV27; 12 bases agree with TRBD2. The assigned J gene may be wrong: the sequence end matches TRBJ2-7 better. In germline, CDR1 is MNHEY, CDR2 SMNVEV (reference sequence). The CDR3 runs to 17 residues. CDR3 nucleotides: TGTGCCAGCAGTCCGCTGAGACTAGCGGGGGTGAGTTACGAGCAGTACTTC. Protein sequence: CASSPLRLAGVSYEQYF.

Written as DNA, the CDR3 is TGTGCCAGCACACGGGACAGGGGCTTCACAGATACGCAGTATTTT. It specifies CASTRDRGFTDTQYF. This chain links TRBV6-1 with TRBJ2-3; 10 bases align to TRBD1. Germline V gene data show CDR1 as MNHNS and CDR2 as SASEGT. The CDR3 is 15 amino acids. V was pared by 7 bases and J by 2 bases, with 6 bases of the junction left unmatched.

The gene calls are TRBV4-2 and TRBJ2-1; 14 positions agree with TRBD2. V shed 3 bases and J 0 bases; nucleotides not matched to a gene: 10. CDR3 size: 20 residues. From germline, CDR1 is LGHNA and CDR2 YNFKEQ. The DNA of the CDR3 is TGTGCCAGCAGCCAGAAGACTAGCGGGAGGGTGGTTGGCTCCTACAATGAGCAGTTCTTC. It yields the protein CASSQKTSGRVVGSYNEQFF.

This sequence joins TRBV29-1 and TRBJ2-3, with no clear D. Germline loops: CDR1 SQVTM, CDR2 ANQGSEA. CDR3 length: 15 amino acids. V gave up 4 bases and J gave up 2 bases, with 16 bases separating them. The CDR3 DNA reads TGCAGCGTTGCGTTGGCTAGTCTGGACACAGATACGCAGTATTTT. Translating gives CSVALASLDTDTQYF.

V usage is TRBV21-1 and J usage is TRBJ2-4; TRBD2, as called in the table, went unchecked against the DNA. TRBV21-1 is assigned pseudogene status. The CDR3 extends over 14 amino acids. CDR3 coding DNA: TGTGCCAGCAGCCAGACTAGTACCAAAAACATTCAGTACTTC. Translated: CASSQTSTKNIQYF.

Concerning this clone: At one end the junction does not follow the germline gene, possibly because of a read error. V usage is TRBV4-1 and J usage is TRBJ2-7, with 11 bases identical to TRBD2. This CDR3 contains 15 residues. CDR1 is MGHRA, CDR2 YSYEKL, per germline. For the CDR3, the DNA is TGCGCCAGCGGCCAAGGAGAACTAGCGGGAGTAGAGCAGTACTTC. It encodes CASGQGELAGVEQYF.

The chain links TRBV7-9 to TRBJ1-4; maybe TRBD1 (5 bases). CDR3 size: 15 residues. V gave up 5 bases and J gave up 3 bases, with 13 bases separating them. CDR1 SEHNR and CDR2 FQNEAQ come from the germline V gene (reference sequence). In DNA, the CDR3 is TGTGCCAGCAGCATATCAGGGTCGCCTAATGAAAAACTGTTTTTT. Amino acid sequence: CASSISGSPNEKLFF.

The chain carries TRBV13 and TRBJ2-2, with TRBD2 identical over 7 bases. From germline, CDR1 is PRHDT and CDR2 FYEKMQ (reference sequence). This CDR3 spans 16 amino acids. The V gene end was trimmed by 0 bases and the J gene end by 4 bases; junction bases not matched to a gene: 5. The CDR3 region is CASSLGQREITGELFF. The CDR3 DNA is TGTGCCAGCAGCTTAGGCCAGCGGGAAATCACCGGGGAGCTGTTTTTT.